This TCR beta chain derives from a study of blood T cell repertoires in COVID-19. In the study overall: Material from acute and convalescent COVID-19 was sourced from the United States, Italy and Spain. T cells, B-cell-depleted T cells, or PBMCs provided the cDNA or gDNA that served as material.

Original analysis: It was from reference gene primer amplification that nucleated cell counts were estimated. The data were produced by immunoSEQ multiplex PCR, yet TCRdb's version contains in-frame clones alone and is incomplete. V and J calls and clone size are those listed in that table; D and trimming were worked out from the DNA. The sample holds 200,000 to 250,000 clones, roughly 88% seen once. V was trimmed by 0 bases and J by 6 bases, leaving 12 bases between them. This CDR3 region has 15 residues. Germline loops: CDR1 SGHRS, CDR2 YFSETQ. This sequence was found in a man aged 25 to 45 who had recovered from COVID-19. Source material: peripheral blood. This rearrangement joins TRBV5-1 to TRBJ2-2, with D possibly being TRBD2 (7 bases). The CDR3 nucleotides are TGCGCCAGCAGCTTGGTCCGGGGGGCAGCCGGGGAGCTGTTTTTT. Translated, it gives CASSLVRGAAGELFF.